This TCR beta chain comes out of a study of T cells in Graves' hyperthyroidism and ophthalmopathy. Authors of the study amplified TCR beta CDR3 regions from RNA transcripts. Primed by the HTBI set, a first-round RT-PCR was run on the TCR CDR3. TCRdb re-called the multiplex PCR reads through MiXCR, storing one row per CDR3 protein. This table has hundreds of thousands of distinct CDR3 sequences, 11% to 15% appearing once. Newly diagnosed hyperthyroidism patients aged 18 to 65 years had disease lasting under 2 months. Diagnoses rested on clinical symptoms, serum thyroxine and TRAb, thyroid ultrasound and orbital computed tomography. PBMCs were obtained from 9.5 to 10 ml fresh peripheral blood. The CDR3 consists of 14 residues. The V gene's germline CDR1 is LGHDT and CDR2 YNNKEL (reference sequence). V lost 0 bases to trimming and J lost 1 base, with 6 bases between them. This clonotype was seen many times.

This receptor was obtained from a woman in her late teens or twenties with Graves' hyperthyroidism. Sample: blood. The rearrangement joins TRBV3-1 to TRBJ1-1; D call uncertain. The chain's CDR3 is CASSQEAGNTEAFF. The CDR3 DNA reads as TGTGCCAGCAGCCAAGAGGCGGGGAACACTGAAGCTTTCTTT.